Below, one T cell receptor (beta chain) is given with its context. V lost 6 bases and J lost 3; bases outside the gene matches: 3. The germline V gene has CDR1 MNHEY and CDR2 SVGAGI. This CDR3 is 14 amino acids long. Systemic immunosuppression or autoimmune disease history was grounds to exclude patients. This sample stems from a study of OX40 agonist ivuxolimab in advanced cancers. Study at large: Patients were around 83% male with ages roughly 20 to 85, mean 60.

The method was immunoSEQ multiplex PCR; TCRdb's version includes in-frame clones alone and lacks a portion of them. The sample holds 15,000 to 20,000 clones, 86% seen once. The receptor was derived from an adult with an advanced solid tumor such as melanoma, head and neck, liver or kidney cancer. The sequencing used CD4+ or CD8+ T cells sorted from blood, collected in a trial of the OX40 agonist ivuxolimab. J is TRBJ2-7 and V is TRBV6-5; 12 positions agree with TRBD2. The CDR3 DNA reads TGTGCCAGCAGCCGACTAGCGGGAGTCTACGAGCAGTACTTC. Residues: CASSRLAGVYEQYF.